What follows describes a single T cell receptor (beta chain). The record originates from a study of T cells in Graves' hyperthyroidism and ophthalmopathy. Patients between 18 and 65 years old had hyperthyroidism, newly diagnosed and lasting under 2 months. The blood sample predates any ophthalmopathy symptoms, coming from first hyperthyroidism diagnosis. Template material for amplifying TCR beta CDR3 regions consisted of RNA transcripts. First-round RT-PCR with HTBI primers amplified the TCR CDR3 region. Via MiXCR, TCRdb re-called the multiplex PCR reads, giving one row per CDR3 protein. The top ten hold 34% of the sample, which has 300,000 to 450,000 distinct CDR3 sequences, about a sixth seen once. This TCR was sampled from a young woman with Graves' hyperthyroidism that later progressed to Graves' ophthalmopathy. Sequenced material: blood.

The CDR3 DNA follows: TGCAGCGTGCCCGACGACGCAGAGGGAGGGTATGGCTACACCTTC. It specifies CSVPDDAEGGYGYTF. The chain employs TRBV29-1 and TRBJ1-2; D is uncertain. CDR1 and CDR2 from the germline V gene are SQVTM and ANQGSEA. CDR3 length: 15 residues. Trimming cost V 6 bases and J 5 bases, with 22 bases left between them.